This T cell receptor beta chain originates from a study of molecular identifiers for immune sequencing clone quantification. Study-level findings and limits: Clones of above 20 RNA copies carried over 99% of effector molecules; in naive cells they carried under 1%.

The table lists this clonotype with many counts. What it binds is not known. The ends lost 6 bases at V and 7 bases at J; junction bases unmatched: 11. The germline gives CDR1 DFQATT, CDR2 SNEGSKA (reference sequence). The CDR3 has 15 amino acids. One entry per CDR3 protein, called by TCRdb with MiXCR from the PCR reads. The sample consists of approximately 20,000 distinct CDR3 sequences, under 25% of them appearing once. The sequence was collected from a human donor in good health. Some libraries in this study had Jurkat cell RNA spiked in. The specimen sequenced was naive CD8+ T cells from blood, with Jurkat cell RNA spiked in. Subset meaning: FACS-sorted CD8+CD4-CCR7+CD45RA+ naive T cells. V and J are TRBV20-1 and TRBJ2-1; 11 bases agree with TRBD2. This CDR3 is CSAGVLAGVYNEQFF. The CDR3 bases are TGCAGTGCCGGAGTACTAGCGGGAGTTTATAATGAGCAGTTCTTC.